This TCR beta chain comes out of a study of blood T cell repertoires in COVID-19. Study details: T cells, B-cell-depleted T cells, or PBMCs provided the cDNA or gDNA that served as material.

Profiled with immunoSEQ multiplex PCR; TCRdb holds only in-frame clones, not every one. The sample yields 150,000 to 200,000 clones, roughly 82% seen once. Followed longitudinally, the Seattle patients had been enrolled during active infection. CDR3 size: 15 residues. The V gene lost 4 bases and the J gene lost 5 bases, with 15 bases spanning the gap. Germline values: CDR1 MGHRA, CDR2 YSYEKL. Input material: peripheral blood. This clonotype originated in a middle-aged woman with COVID-19, enrolled during active disease. The chain has TRBV4-1 and TRBJ1-5, with D possibly being TRBD1 (5 bases). CDR3 nucleotide sequence: TGCGCCAGCAGCCTCACCGGGGGGACTTATCAGCCCCAGCATTTT. Its translation: CASSLTGGTYQPQHF.